This passage covers 2 T cell receptor beta chains from one sample sequenced in a study of CXCR3-negative and CXCR3-positive naive CD8 T cells. The libraries of TRB cDNA were constructed through 5' RACE using UMI labels. TCRdb reprocessed the 5' RACE reads and stores each CDR3 protein as one record, lacking DNA. The specimen's table records 46,000 or so distinct CDR3 sequences. Material for sequencing was naive CXCR3- CD8+ T cells from blood. The subset denotes: CD45RO-CCR7+CD27+CD95- naive CD8+ T cells lacking CXCR3 (TNR3-). The origin of the receptors is a human donor in good health. Some clones in this sample may be carry-over from other donors' samples.

The chain is built from TRBV20-1 and TRBJ1-2. This CDR3 spans 13 amino acids. Germline loops: CDR1 DFQATT, CDR2 SNEGSKA (reference sequence). The CDR3 sequence: CSAQELSDYGYTF.

The rearrangement joins TRBV29-1 to TRBJ2-7; TCRdb's D call of TRBD2 is untestable without DNA. The CDR3 is made up of 13 amino acids. Germline V lookup: CDR1 SQVTM, CDR2 ANQGSEA. CDR3 loop: CSVLRRNSYEQYF.